Below, 32 T cell receptor beta chains from the same sample are listed, as sequenced in a study of blood T cell repertoires in COVID-19. Repertoires were generated with immunoSEQ multiplex PCR, while TCRdb's copy carries only in-frame clones and drops some. The sample contains 330,000 or so clones, around 87% of which appear only once. Specimen: PBMCs or T cells enriched from blood (not recorded which). The receptors come from a man between 40 and 49 years old in a cohort exposed to, infected with or recovered from COVID-19 (not recorded which).

The chain combines TRBV30 with TRBJ1-3, with 9 bases aligning to TRBD1. Per germline, CDR1 GTSNPN and CDR2 SVGIG (reference sequence). The CDR3 has 15 amino acids. Germline trimming cut 0 bases from V and 7 bases from J; bases unmatched to any gene: 7. CDR3 protein: CAWSVAGTGRNTIYF. The CDR3 DNA reads TGTGCCTGGAGTGTCGCCGGGACAGGGCGCAACACCATATATTTT.

The V and J genes are TRBV6-5 and TRBJ2-7; no firm D call. Trimming shortened V by 7 bases and J by 2 bases, and 9 bases separated the two germline ends. This CDR3 spans 12 amino acids. Germline lookup yields CDR1 MNHEY and CDR2 SVGAGI. CDR3 DNA: TGTGCCAGCAACGCGGATACCTACGAGCAGTACTTC. Its translation is CASNADTYEQYF.

This clone was detected a few times. The same CDR3 also results from other DNA sequences found in this sample. The J gene is TRBJ1-2, the V gene TRBV15; 7 positions agree with TRBD1. This CDR3 spans 14 amino acids. Germline CDR1 and CDR2: LNHNV and YYDKDF (reference sequence). V dropped 1 base and J dropped 1; count of bases not matched to a gene: 0. CDR3 nucleotide sequence: TGTGCCACCAGCAGAGGGGACAGTAACTATGGCTACACCTTC. The encoded protein is CATSRGDSNYGYTF.

This clone was seen a handful of times. The CDR3 DNA follows: TGTGCCAGCAGCGCAGACCCAGGGGTGGGGTATGGCTACACCTTC. Its translation: CASSADPGVGYGYTF. The chain uses TRBV7-9 and TRBJ1-2; a weak D match, TRBD1 (6 bases). The CDR3 runs 15 residues. V was trimmed by 5 bases and J by 5 bases, leaving 18 bases between them. The germline V gene encodes CDR1 SEHNR and CDR2 FQNEAQ (reference sequence).

The CDR3 loop is CASSERTDFNEKLFF. The CDR3 region has the DNA TGTGCCAGCAGTGAAAGGACAGACTTCAATGAAAAACTGTTTTTT. This chain connects TRBV6-1 to TRBJ1-4; D possibly corresponds to TRBD1 (6 bases). The CDR3 consists of 15 residues. The V gene lost 2 bases and the J gene lost 5 bases, with 12 bases spanning the gap. Germline CDR1 reads MNHNS; CDR2 reads SASEGT.

CDR3 nucleotides: TGTGCCAGCAGTCTAAAAGGGACTTCTTACTCCTACGAGCAGTACTTC. Translated, it gives CASSLKGTSYSYEQYF. V is TRBV27 and J is TRBJ2-7; weak D call: TRBD2 (6 bases). V was trimmed by 5 bases and J by 0 bases, leaving 17 bases between them. Germline V CDR1 and CDR2: MNHEY, SMNVEV (reference sequence). The CDR3 runs 16 residues.

The chain is built from TRBV6-4 and TRBJ2-2, with TRBD1 matching 8 bases. The germline V gene has CDR1 MRHNA and CDR2 SNTAGT. The CDR3 is 17 amino acids. Trimming removed 2 bases from V and 3 bases from J; junction bases left unmatched: 8. The CDR3 sequence: CASSDGPGGADTGELFF. The DNA for the CDR3 is TGTGCCAGCAGTGACGGGCCAGGGGGCGCGGACACCGGGGAGCTGTTTTTT.

The count of this clone is one. The V and J genes are TRBV16 and TRBJ2-7; D unresolved. V lost 2 bases to trimming and J lost 0 bases, with 8 bases between them. This CDR3 comprises 14 residues. Germline V CDR1 and CDR2: KGHSY, FQNENV. The CDR3 coding sequence is TGTGCCAGCAGCCAAGGCGGAAACTCCTACGAGCAGTACTTC. Its protein product is CASSQGGNSYEQYF.

This clone was recorded a few times. This chain uses TRBV10-1 with TRBJ2-1; 7 positions match TRBD2. Germline CDR1 and CDR2: WNHNN and SYGVQD (reference sequence). Unmatched junction bases numbered 1, after V lost 2 bases and J lost 6 bases. This CDR3 region has 13 residues. This chain's CDR3 is CASSEGLGNEQFF. CDR3 bases: TGCGCCAGCAGTGAGGGACTAGGCAATGAGCAGTTCTTC.

This rearrangement joins TRBV6-1 to TRBJ1-5; no reliable D call. Trimming shortened V by 2 bases and J by 4 bases, and 6 bases separated the two germline ends. Germline V CDR1 and CDR2: MNHNS, SASEGT. CDR3 length: 13 amino acids. The CDR3: CASSENANQPQHF. In DNA form, the CDR3 reads TGTGCCAGCAGTGAAAATGCGAATCAGCCCCAGCATTTT.

The J gene is TRBJ1-2, the V gene TRBV6-4; D is uncertain. Germline CDR1 and CDR2: MRHNA and SNTAGT. The V gene lost 3 bases and the J gene lost 4 bases, with 12 bases spanning the gap. This CDR3 contains 14 residues. DNA of the CDR3: TGTGCCAGCAGTGAAGAAGAGGGCACCTATGGCTACACCTTC. Encoded protein: CASSEEEGTYGYTF.

The CDR3 DNA sequence: TGTGCCAGCAGCCCCGGGGGGGATGAAGCTTTCTTT. Translated, it gives CASSPGGDEAFF. The chain has TRBV7-9 and TRBJ1-1; tentative D call: TRBD1 (5 bases). The CDR3 spans 12 residues. V shed 5 bases and J shed 7 bases, with 11 bases lying between them. Germline V gene sequence: CDR1 SEHNR, CDR2 FQNEAQ (reference sequence).

This clone was counted only a few times. The J gene is TRBJ1-2, the V gene TRBV2; 7 bases fit TRBD1. This CDR3 comprises 14 residues. The trim removed 6 bases at V and 5 bases at J, leaving 9 bases unmatched. The V gene's germline CDR1 is SNHLY and CDR2 FYNNEI. The CDR3 sequence is CASRNTGVGYGYTF. CDR3 DNA: TGTGCCAGCAGAAACACAGGGGTAGGGTATGGCTACACCTTC.

V is TRBV5-1 and J is TRBJ2-1; 8 bases fit TRBD2. The CDR3 sequence is 14 residues long. V was pared by 2 bases and J by 6 bases, with 4 bases of the junction left unmatched. The germline V gene has CDR1 SGHRS and CDR2 YFSETQ. The DNA for the CDR3 is TGCGCCAGCAGCTTATTGAGCGGGAGCAATGAGCAGTTCTTC. This translates into CASSLLSGSNEQFF.

The V call is TRBV5-4, the J call TRBJ2-5; 8 bases match TRBD2. The CDR3 has 15 amino acids. The V and J ends lost 6 bases and 4 bases, in that order; junction bases with no gene match: 11. Germline CDR1 and CDR2: SGHNT and YYREEE (reference sequence). The CDR3 DNA reads TGTGCCAGCACCCCAGGAGGCGGGGGGCGAGAGACCCAGTACTTC. Translated, it gives CASTPGGGGRETQYF.

The chain links TRBV18 to TRBJ2-1, with a possible D match to TRBD2 (5 bases). Germline V gene sequence: CDR1 KGHSH, CDR2 LQKENI. V was pared by 4 bases and J by 5 bases, with 9 bases between. This CDR3 has 13 amino acids. The CDR3 DNA follows: TGTGCCAGCTCACGCGGGTACGACAATGAGCAGTTCTTC. It yields the protein CASSRGYDNEQFF.

This chain uses TRBV5-4 with TRBJ2-7; TRBD2 matches at 9 bases. The CDR3 has 14 residues. With V trimmed by 1 base and J by 7 bases, 6 bases remained unmatched. Germline V gene sequence: CDR1 SGHNT, CDR2 YYREEE (reference sequence). The CDR3 DNA reads as TGTGCCAGCAGCTTGACTAGCGGGCGACAGGAGCAGTACTTC. Translation gives CASSLTSGRQEQYF.

This chain connects TRBV7-9 to TRBJ2-1; TRBD2 matches 11 bases. CDR3 length: 16 amino acids. CDR1 and CDR2 from the germline V gene are SEHNR and FQNEAQ (reference sequence). Trimming at V came to 6 bases and at J to 1 base, leaving 5 bases not matched to a gene. Written as DNA, the CDR3 is TGTGCCAGCAGGCCGGGACTAGCGGAATCCTACAATGAGCAGTTCTTC. Amino acid sequence: CASRPGLAESYNEQFF.

V and J are TRBV5-1 and TRBJ2-1, with 9 bases matching TRBD2. In germline, CDR1 is SGHRS, CDR2 YFSETQ. V dropped 1 base and J dropped 4; count of bases not matched to a gene: 6. The CDR3 consists of 16 residues. The CDR3 sequence is CASSLLLAGRYNEQFF. CDR3 bases: TGCGCCAGCAGCTTGCTCCTAGCGGGAAGGTACAATGAGCAGTTCTTC.

The gene calls are TRBV7-9 and TRBJ2-1; D uncertain. CDR3 length: 13 amino acids. V was pared by 4 bases and J by 7 bases, with 11 bases between. Germline assignment: CDR1 SEHNR and CDR2 FQNEAQ (reference sequence). The CDR3 region has the DNA TGTGCCAGCAGCTCCTTAGCCGTAAATGAGCAGTTCTTC. As protein: CASSSLAVNEQFF. The variable domain in full, completed from reference TRBV7-9 and TRBJ2-1, reads DTGVSQNPRHKITKRGQNVTFRCDPISEHNRLYWYRQTLGQGPEFLTYFQNEAQLEKSRLLSDRFSAERPKGSFSTLEIQRTEQGDSAMYLCASSSLAVNEQFFGPGTRLTVL.

The chain employs TRBV4-1 and TRBJ1-5; D may be TRBD1 (5 bases). The CDR3 is made up of 17 amino acids. Trimming stripped 3 bases from V and 5 bases from J, with 20 bases between. Germline assignment: CDR1 MGHRA and CDR2 YSYEKL. The CDR3 DNA reads as TGCGCCAGCAGCCATAAATCTTGGGGGGATGAGTATCAGCCCCAGCATTTT. This codes for CASSHKSWGDEYQPQHF.

This clone was seen more than once but under ten times. The chain carries TRBV18 and TRBJ2-7; 7 bases match TRBD1. J was trimmed by 0 bases and V by 2 bases; bases with no gene match: 1. Per the germline V gene, CDR1 is KGHSH and CDR2 is LQKENI. This CDR3 contains 14 residues. CDR3 in amino acids: CASSPKGASYEQYF. CDR3 in DNA: TGTGCCAGCTCACCAAAGGGGGCCTCCTACGAGCAGTACTTC.

This clone has only a few counts. This chain joins TRBV19 and TRBJ1-2; D perhaps matches TRBD1 (6 bases). Germline loops: CDR1 LNHDA, CDR2 SQIVND (reference sequence). The CDR3 consists of 14 residues. The V end was cut by 8 bases, the J end by 4 bases, with 17 bases between. Here the CDR3 reads CASEQGSLGYGYTF. CDR3 in DNA: TGTGCCAGTGAACAGGGCTCGCTAGGCTATGGCTACACCTTC. Full variable domain (remainder filled in from reference TRBV19 and TRBJ1-2): DGGITQSPKYLFRKEGQNVTLSCEQNLNHDAMYWYRQDPGQGLRLIYYSQIVNDFQKGDIAEGYSVSREKKESFPLTVTSAQKNPTAFYLCASEQGSLGYGYTFGSGTRLTVV.

The rearrangement links TRBV30 to TRBJ2-1; D gene unclear. Germline CDR1 and CDR2: GTSNPN and SVGIG (reference sequence). Trimming removed 4 bases at V and 12 bases at J, with 13 bases between. The CDR3 has 11 residues. The CDR3 sequence is CAWMGTIRQFF. CDR3 DNA: TGTGCCTGGATGGGCACGATAAGGCAGTTCTTC.

The J gene is TRBJ2-1, the V gene TRBV5-1; D not certain. Germline V gene lookup returns CDR1 SGHRS and CDR2 YFSETQ. The ends were cut back, 0 bases at V and 2 bases at J, with 3 bases in the middle. The CDR3 sequence is 13 residues long. Written as DNA, the CDR3 is TGCGCCAGCAGCTTGGGAGCCTACAATGAGCAGTTCTTC. Its translation is CASSLGAYNEQFF.

Here the CDR3 reads CASSNHRGFSEKLFF. In DNA form, the CDR3 reads TGTGCCAGCAGTAATCATAGGGGTTTTAGTGAAAAACTGTTTTTT. V is TRBV28 and J is TRBJ1-4; tentatively, D is TRBD1 (5 bases). The germline V gene encodes CDR1 MDHEN and CDR2 SYDVKM. This CDR3 region has 15 residues. V shed 5 bases and J shed 7 bases, with 17 bases lying between them.

The chain carries TRBV11-2 and TRBJ1-5, with D uncertain. Germline V gives CDR1 SGHAT, CDR2 FQNNGV. The CDR3 runs to 14 residues. The V and J ends lost 1 base and 3 bases respectively, with 7 bases between them. CDR3 nucleotides: TGTGCCAGCAGCTTAGCCGGGGTCAATCAGCCCCAGCATTTT. Translation gives CASSLAGVNQPQHF.

V and J are TRBV29-1 and TRBJ2-1; 13 nucleotides match TRBD2. From germline, CDR1 is SQVTM and CDR2 ANQGSEA. V dropped 6 bases and J dropped 2; count of bases not matched to a gene: 4. This CDR3 region has 15 residues. CDR3 bases: TGCAGCGTCGGAGGGACTAGCGGGACCTACAATGAGCAGTTCTTC. Amino acid sequence: CSVGGTSGTYNEQFF.

The rearrangement joins TRBV27 to TRBJ1-5; TRBD1 is a possible D gene (6 bases). Per the germline V gene, CDR1 is MNHEY and CDR2 is SMNVEV (reference sequence). V lost 3 bases and J 4 bases, leaving 13 bases between the germline ends. This CDR3 has 15 residues. CDR3 nucleotides: TGTGCCAGCAGTTTTTCGGGACAACGAAATCAGCCCCAGCATTTT. Protein: CASSFSGQRNQPQHF.

The chain recombines TRBV25-1 with TRBJ2-7; 8 nucleotides line up with TRBD2. V lost 1 base and J lost 0; bases outside the gene matches: 5. The length of the CDR3 is 16 residues. The germline CDR1 and CDR2 sequences are MGHDK and SYGVNS. The CDR3 protein is CASSELVAGTSYEQYF. CDR3 DNA: TGTGCCAGCAGTGAATTGGTAGCGGGAACCTCCTACGAGCAGTACTTC.

This sequence joins TRBV28 and TRBJ2-5; 9 bases fit TRBD2. The germline V gene encodes CDR1 MDHEN and CDR2 SYDVKM. V lost 2 bases, J lost 4 bases, and 5 bases stayed unmatched. CDR3 size: 15 residues. The CDR3 DNA reads as TGTGCCAGCAGTTTAGTGGGACTAGCAGGAGAGACCCAGTACTTC. Protein sequence: CASSLVGLAGETQYF.

The chain uses TRBV7-2 and TRBJ2-4; TRBD2 aligns across 8 bases. Trimming took 3 bases from V and 4 from J; bases not matched to a gene: 11. The CDR3 extends over 17 amino acids. Germline CDR1 is SGHTA and CDR2 is FQGNSA. CDR3 bases: TGTGCCAGCAGCTTGGAGTCGGGGGGGAGTTTAAAAAACATTCAGTACTTC. It yields the protein CASSLESGGSLKNIQYF.